Below, one T cell receptor (beta chain) is given with its context. Its target is unknown. The record originates from a study of OX40 agonist ivuxolimab in advanced cancers. Study information: Ivuxolimab doses were 0.01, 0.1, 0.3, 1.5, 3 or 10 mg/kg every 2 weeks. The mean age was approximately 56 years, ranging from roughly 23 to 80, with roughly four fifths of participants male.

The assay was immunoSEQ multiplex PCR, and TCRdb's table has in-frame clones only and misses some. The sample has tens of thousands of clones; roughly 90% are singletons. Study-level findings and limits: The authors also found low normalized T-cell clonal expansion in some nonresponders.

Sequenced here: CD4+ or CD8+ T cells sorted from blood, sampled in a trial of the OX40 agonist ivuxolimab. The clonotype originates from an adult with an advanced solid tumor such as melanoma, head and neck, liver or kidney cancer.

Here the CDR3 DNA reads TGCGCCAGCAGCTTGACAGGGGCAGTGGGCGGAGAAAAACTGTTTTTT. This sequence encodes CASSLTGAVGGEKLFF. The V call is TRBV5-1, the J call TRBJ1-4, with 7 bases identical to TRBD1. This CDR3 spans 16 amino acids. J gave up 8 bases and V 1 base, and 11 bases lay outside the gene matches. CDR1 and CDR2 (germline): SGHRS, YFSETQ.